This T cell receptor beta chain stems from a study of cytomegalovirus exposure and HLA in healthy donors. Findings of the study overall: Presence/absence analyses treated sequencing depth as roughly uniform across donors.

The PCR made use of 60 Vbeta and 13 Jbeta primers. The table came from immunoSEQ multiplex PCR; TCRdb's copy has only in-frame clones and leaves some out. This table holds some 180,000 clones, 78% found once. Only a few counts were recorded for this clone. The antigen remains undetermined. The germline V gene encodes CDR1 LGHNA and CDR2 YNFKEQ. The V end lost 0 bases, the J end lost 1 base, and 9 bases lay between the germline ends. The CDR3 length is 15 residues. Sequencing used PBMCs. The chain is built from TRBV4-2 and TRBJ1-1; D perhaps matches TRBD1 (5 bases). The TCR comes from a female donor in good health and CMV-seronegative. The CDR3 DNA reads TGTGCCAGCAGCCAAGACGACAGACGGAACACTGAAGCTTTCTTT. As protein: CASSQDDRRNTEAFF.